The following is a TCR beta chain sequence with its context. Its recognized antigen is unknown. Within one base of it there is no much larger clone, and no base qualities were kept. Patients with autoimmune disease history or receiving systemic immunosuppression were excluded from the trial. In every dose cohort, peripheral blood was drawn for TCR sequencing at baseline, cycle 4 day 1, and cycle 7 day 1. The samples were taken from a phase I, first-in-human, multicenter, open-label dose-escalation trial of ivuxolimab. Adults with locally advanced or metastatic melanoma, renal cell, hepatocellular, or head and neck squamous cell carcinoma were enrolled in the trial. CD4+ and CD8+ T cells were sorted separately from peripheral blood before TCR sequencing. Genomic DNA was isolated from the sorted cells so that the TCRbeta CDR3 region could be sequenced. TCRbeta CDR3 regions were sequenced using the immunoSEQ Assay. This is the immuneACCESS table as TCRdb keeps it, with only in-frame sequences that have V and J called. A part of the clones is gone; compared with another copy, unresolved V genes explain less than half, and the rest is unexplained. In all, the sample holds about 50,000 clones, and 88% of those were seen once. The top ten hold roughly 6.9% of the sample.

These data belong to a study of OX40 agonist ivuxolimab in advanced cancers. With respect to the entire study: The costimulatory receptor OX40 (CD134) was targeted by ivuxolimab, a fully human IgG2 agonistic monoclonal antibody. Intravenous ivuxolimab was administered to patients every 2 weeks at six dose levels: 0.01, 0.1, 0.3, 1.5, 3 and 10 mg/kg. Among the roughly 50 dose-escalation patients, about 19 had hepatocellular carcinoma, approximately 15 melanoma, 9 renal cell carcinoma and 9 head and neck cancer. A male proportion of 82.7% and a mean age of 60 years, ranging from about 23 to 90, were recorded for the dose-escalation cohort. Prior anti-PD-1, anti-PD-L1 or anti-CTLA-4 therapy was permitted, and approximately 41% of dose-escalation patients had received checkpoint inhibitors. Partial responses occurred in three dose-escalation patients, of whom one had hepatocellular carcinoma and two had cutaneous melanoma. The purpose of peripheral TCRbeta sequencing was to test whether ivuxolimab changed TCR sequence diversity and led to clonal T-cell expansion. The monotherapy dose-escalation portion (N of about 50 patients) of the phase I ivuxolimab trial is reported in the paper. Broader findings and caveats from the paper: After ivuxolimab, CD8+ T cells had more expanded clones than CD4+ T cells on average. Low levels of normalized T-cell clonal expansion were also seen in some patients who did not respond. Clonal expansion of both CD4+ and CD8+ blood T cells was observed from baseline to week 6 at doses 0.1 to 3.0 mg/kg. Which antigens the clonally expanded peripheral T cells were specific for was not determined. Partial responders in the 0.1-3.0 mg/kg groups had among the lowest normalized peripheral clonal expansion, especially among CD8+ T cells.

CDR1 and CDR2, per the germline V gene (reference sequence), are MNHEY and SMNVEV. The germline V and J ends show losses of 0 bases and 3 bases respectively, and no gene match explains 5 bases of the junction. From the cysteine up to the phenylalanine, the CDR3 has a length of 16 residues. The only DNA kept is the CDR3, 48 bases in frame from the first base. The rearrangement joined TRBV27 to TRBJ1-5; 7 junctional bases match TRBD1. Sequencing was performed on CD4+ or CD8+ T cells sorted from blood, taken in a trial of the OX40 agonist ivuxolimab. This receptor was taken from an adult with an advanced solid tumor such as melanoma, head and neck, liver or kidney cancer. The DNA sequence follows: TGTGCCAGCAGTTTATCCGGGACAGCATTCAATCAGCCCCAGCATTTT. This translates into CASSLSGTAFNQPQHF.